The next 20 T cell receptor beta chains were all read from a single sample in a study of cytomegalovirus exposure and HLA in healthy donors (dated by TCRdb to about 2017). The library relied on the immunoSEQ multiplex PCR assay. For the multiplex PCR, a mixture combining 60 forward primers for TCR Vbeta segments and 13 reverse primers for TCR Jbeta segments was used. Imported from immuneACCESS, the table was reduced by TCRdb to in-frame sequences with V and J called. These copies leave out some clones; in studies compared against another copy, an unresolved V gene accounts for under half, and the cause of the remainder is not known. The sample table holds fewer than 350,000 clones, of which 70% to 90% were seen once. The biggest ten clones account for roughly 2.3% of the sample. The material sequenced was PBMCs. The receptor source for this set is a young woman in good health and CMV-seronegative.

The gene calls are TRBV30 and TRBJ1-2; TRBD1 agrees at 9 bases. The CDR3 runs 16 residues. The V segment lost 2 bases and the J segment 8 bases; nucleotides outside the gene matches: 15. Germline CDR1 and CDR2: GTSNPN and SVGIG (reference sequence). The chain's CDR3 is CAWSRDRVVVNIGYTF. CDR3 DNA sequence: TGTGCCTGGAGTAGGGACAGGGTCGTAGTTAATATCGGCTACACCTTC.

The V and J genes are TRBV11-2 and TRBJ2-1, with 8 bases that match TRBD1. The CDR3 has 15 amino acids. V lost 1 base and J lost 5; bases outside the gene matches: 4. Germline CDR1 and CDR2: SGHAT and FQNNGV. This CDR3 is CASSLGQGRDNEQFF. CDR3 coding DNA: TGTGCCAGCAGCTTAGGACAGGGGAGAGACAATGAGCAGTTCTTC.

The chain uses TRBV13 and TRBJ2-5; 9 bases are shared with TRBD2. Unmatched junction bases numbered 9, after V lost 5 bases and J lost 11 bases. Per germline, CDR1 PRHDT and CDR2 FYEKMQ (reference sequence). The CDR3 runs to 13 residues. For the CDR3, the DNA is TGTGCCAGCAGCCCTGGGCGGGGGGGTGAGCAGTACTTC. This sequence encodes CASSPGRGGEQYF.

This chain joins TRBV19 and TRBJ2-6, with a tentative D call TRBD2 (7 bases). The CDR3 is made up of 16 amino acids. The germline gives CDR1 LNHDA, CDR2 SQIVND (reference sequence). Between the trimmed V and J ends, which lost 8 bases and 0 bases, there was a span of 14 bases. The CDR3 nucleotides read TGTGCCAGTGCAGGGCGGGGGCTCTCTGGGGCCAACGTCCTGACTTTC. Its protein is CASAGRGLSGANVLTF.

V and J are TRBV11-2 and TRBJ1-5, with unresolved D. CDR1 SGHAT and CDR2 FQNNGV come from the germline V gene. V dropped 1 base and J dropped 15 bases, with 19 bases sitting between them. This CDR3 is 14 amino acids long. The CDR3 reads CASSLGPGGAARHF. The CDR3 coding sequence is TGTGCCAGCAGCTTAGGCCCCGGCGGTGCAGCGCGGCATTTT.

The V and J genes are TRBV4-1 and TRBJ1-5; TRBD1 might be the D (5 bases). Germline V CDR1 and CDR2: MGHRA, YSYEKL. The CDR3 extends over 16 amino acids. Trimming took 2 bases from V and 4 from J, leaving 15 bases between them. CDR3 sequence: CASSQFLVGGNQPQHF. CDR3 DNA sequence: TGCGCCAGCAGCCAATTTCTGGTCGGGGGAAATCAGCCCCAGCATTTT.

The chain recombines TRBV6-1 with TRBJ2-2, with D maybe TRBD1 (6 bases). V was cut by 11 bases and J by 4 bases, with 11 bases left in between. Germline V gene lookup returns CDR1 MNHNS and CDR2 SASEGT. The CDR3 has 12 amino acids. CDR3 in DNA: TGTGCCGGTCAGGGGAGCACCGGGGAGCTGTTTTTT. It yields the protein CAGQGSTGELFF.

The V gene is TRBV10-3, the J gene TRBJ2-2, with 14 bases identical to TRBD2. CDR3 length: 18 amino acids. Germline V CDR1 and CDR2: ENHRY, SYGVKD. V was pared by 4 bases and J by 0 bases, with 4 bases of the junction left unmatched. CDR3 bases: TGTGCCATCAGTGGAGGACTAGCGGGGGGATCGAACACCGGGGAGCTGTTTTTT. Protein sequence: CAISGGLAGGSNTGELFF.

This clone was found a few times. The V call is TRBV7-3, the J call TRBJ2-5, with 7 bases matching TRBD1. The junction had 6 bases not matched to a gene; V was cut back by 1 base and J by 1 base. This CDR3 is 16 amino acids long. Germline V CDR1 and CDR2: SGHTA, FQGTGA. CDR3 region: CASSLKAGDSQETQYF. Here the CDR3 DNA reads TGTGCCAGCAGCTTAAAGGCAGGGGACAGCCAAGAGACCCAGTACTTC.

This sequence joins TRBV2 and TRBJ1-1; 7 nucleotides line up with TRBD1. This CDR3 is 15 amino acids long. Trimming took 5 bases from V and 4 from J; bases not matched to a gene: 10. CDR1 and CDR2 (germline): SNHLY, FYNNEI. The CDR3 spells CASSLILSGGTEAFF. The CDR3 DNA reads TGTGCCAGCAGTCTCATCCTTTCAGGGGGCACTGAAGCTTTCTTT.

In its sample, this clone was seen a few times. The chain links TRBV11-2 to TRBJ1-3; D is perhaps TRBD1 (5 bases). Trimming removed 3 bases at V and 0 bases at J, with 15 bases between. The CDR3 loop spans 17 amino acids. Looked up from germline, CDR1 is SGHAT and CDR2 is FQNNGV. The CDR3 sequence is CASSFPPARDSGNTIYF. The CDR3 nucleotides are TGTGCCAGCAGCTTCCCCCCGGCCAGGGACTCTGGAAACACCATATATTTT.

The chain is built from TRBV2 and TRBJ1-1; 7 nucleotides match TRBD1. The V segment lost 10 bases and the J segment 0 bases; nucleotides outside the gene matches: 8. This CDR3 has 14 amino acids. Germline CDR1 reads SNHLY; CDR2 reads FYNNEI. For the CDR3, the DNA is TGTGCCACCCGACAGGGACCCATGAACACTGAAGCTTTCTTT. Protein: CATRQGPMNTEAFF. Filled out from reference TRBV2 and TRBJ1-1, the complete variable domain reads EPEVTQTPSHQVTQMGQEVILRCVPISNHLYFYWYRQILGQKVEFLVSFYNNEISEKSEIFDDQFSVERPDGSNFTLKIRSTKLEDSAMYFCATRQGPMNTEAFFGQGTRLTVV.

The rearrangement links TRBV29-1 to TRBJ1-2; unclear D gene. Trimming stripped 6 bases from V and 2 bases from J, with 7 bases between. The CDR3 sequence is 11 residues long. Germline CDR1 SQVTM, CDR2 ANQGSEA. CDR3 in DNA: TGCAGCGTAGCCCCCAACTATGGCTACACCTTC. It yields the protein CSVAPNYGYTF. Using reference TRBV29-1 and TRBJ1-2 for the parts outside the CDR3, the full variable domain is SAVISQKPSRDICQRGTSLTIQCQVDSQVTMMFWYRQQPGQSLTLIATANQGSEATYESGFVIDKFPISRPNLTFSTLTVSNMSPEDSSIYLCSVAPNYGYTFGSGTRLTVV.

The J gene is TRBJ1-1, the V gene TRBV5-8; D remains ambiguous. The V end was cut by 4 bases, the J end by 0 bases, with 7 bases between. CDR1 is SGHTS, CDR2 YDEGEE, per germline. The CDR3 runs to 13 residues. The CDR3 region has the DNA TGTGCCAGCAGCCGTACAGTGAACACTGAAGCTTTCTTT. This encodes CASSRTVNTEAFF.

The genes are TRBV5-1 and TRBJ2-1, with 14 bases identical to TRBD2. Germline V gene lookup returns CDR1 SGHRS and CDR2 YFSETQ. The trim removed 4 bases at V and 3 bases at J, leaving 9 bases unmatched. This CDR3 is 18 amino acids long. In nucleotides, the CDR3 is TGCGCCAGCAGCACCTTACTCGGGACTAGCGGGAGCTACAATGAGCAGTTCTTC. Translating gives CASSTLLGTSGSYNEQFF.

Only a few counts were recorded for this clone. The CDR3 coding sequence is TGCAACGTAGCCCGGGGGGCAGAAGCTTTCTTT. Its translation: CNVARGAEAFF. The V call is TRBV29-1, the J call TRBJ1-1, with a weak D call TRBD1 (6 bases). Germline CDR1 and CDR2: SQVTM and ANQGSEA. CDR3 length: 11 residues.

A remark on this clone: This specimen includes other DNA sequences encoding the same CDR3. V usage is TRBV2 and J usage is TRBJ1-5; no clear D. Germline lookup yields CDR1 SNHLY and CDR2 FYNNEI. The ends were cut back, 1 base at V and 1 base at J, with 5 bases in the middle. The CDR3 runs to 14 residues. The CDR3 DNA is TGTGCCAGCAGTGAAGGGAGGAGCAATCAGCCCCAGCATTTT. Translation: CASSEGRSNQPQHF.

This clone was detected only a few times. The rearrangement uses TRBV5-1 and TRBJ1-1; D gene uncertain. This CDR3 contains 13 residues. Per germline, CDR1 SGHRS and CDR2 YFSETQ. Deletions cut 0 bases from V and 2 bases from J, with 5 bases between. CDR3 sequence reads: CASSLVINTEAFF. The CDR3 coding sequence is TGCGCCAGCAGCTTGGTAATCAACACTGAAGCTTTCTTT.

The V and J genes are TRBV2 and TRBJ2-1; TRBD1 matches at 7 bases. The germline V gene encodes CDR1 SNHLY and CDR2 FYNNEI. The CDR3 is made up of 16 amino acids. V dropped 2 bases and J dropped 4; count of bases not matched to a gene: 8. The CDR3 is CASSERDGTAYNEQFF. DNA of the CDR3: TGTGCCAGCAGTGAAAGGGACGGGACAGCTTACAATGAGCAGTTCTTC.

The chain couples TRBV29-1 to TRBJ1-5; D possibly corresponds to TRBD1 (6 bases). V gave up 4 bases and J gave up 4 bases, with 11 bases separating them. This CDR3 is built from 13 residues. The germline gives CDR1 SQVTM, CDR2 ANQGSEA. CDR3: CSVGTAANQPQHF. For the CDR3, the DNA is TGCAGCGTTGGGACAGCCGCGAATCAGCCCCAGCATTTT.